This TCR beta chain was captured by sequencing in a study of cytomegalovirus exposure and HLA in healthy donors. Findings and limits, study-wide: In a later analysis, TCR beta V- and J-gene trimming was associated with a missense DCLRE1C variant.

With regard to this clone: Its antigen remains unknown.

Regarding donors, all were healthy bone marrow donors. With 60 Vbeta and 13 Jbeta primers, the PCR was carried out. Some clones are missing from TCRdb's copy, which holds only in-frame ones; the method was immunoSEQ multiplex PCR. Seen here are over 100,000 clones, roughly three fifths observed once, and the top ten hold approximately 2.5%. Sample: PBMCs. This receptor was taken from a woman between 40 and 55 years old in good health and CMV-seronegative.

CDR3 amino acids: CASSADRVNSPLHF. The CDR3 DNA reads as TGTGCCAGCAGCGCCGACAGGGTTAATTCACCCCTCCACTTT. The rearrangement links TRBV5-4 to TRBJ1-6, with 7 bases fitting TRBD1. The CDR3 length is 14 residues. Looked up from germline, CDR1 is SGHNT and CDR2 is YYREEE (reference sequence). Losses at the gene ends were 4 bases for V and 6 bases for J; bases not matched to a gene: 4.